This T cell receptor (beta chain) is drawn from a study of control samples from healthy donors and cancer patients. TCRdb's copy holds only in-frame clones and misses some; the assay was immunoSEQ multiplex PCR. This sample has 95,000 to 150,000 clones; about 83% occur once, and the top ten carry around 10%. CDR1 is GTSNPN and CDR2 is SVGIG in the germline V gene (reference sequence). V was cut by 4 bases and J by 5 bases, with 11 bases left in between. This CDR3 has 12 residues. This TCR was sampled from a man aged 25-45 years in good health. The chain is built from TRBV30 and TRBJ1-2; D ambiguous. The specimen was blood. The DNA for the CDR3 is TGTGCCTGGATTAGGACCCCGTATGGCTACACCTTC. Translation: CAWIRTPYGYTF.